This record looks at one T cell receptor beta chain sequence and its context. Its target is unknown. Only in-frame clones appear in the TCRdb table, and some are missing; sequencing was by immunoSEQ multiplex PCR. Here the sample spans over 7,500 clones, 85% to 90% being singletons. This specimen comes from a study of T cells after posttransplantation cyclophosphamide. Study-level points and caveats: Skin or GI-infiltrating T cells shared few TRB sequences with blood. Recipient CMV seropositivity and CMV reactivation strongly tracked TRB clonality. Later post-transplant blood repertoires were often dominated by donor CD8+ memory clones.

Control samples came 1 year after myeloablative marrow transplants with methotrexate plus calcineurin inhibitor. Germline loops: CDR1 LNHDA, CDR2 SQIVND (reference sequence). V was pared by 5 bases and J by 4 bases, with 5 bases of the junction left unmatched. This CDR3 comprises 15 residues. The rearrangement links TRBV19 to TRBJ2-5, with TRBD2 matching over 12 bases. The TCR originated in a young adult male patient who received an allogeneic stem cell transplant from an unrelated donor, was CMV-positive, and had no GVHD. Some of the T cells might come from the graft donor. Material: PBMCs, obtained after an allogeneic stem cell transplant with a calcineurin inhibitor and methotrexate. CDR3 in DNA: TGTGCCAGTAGTGGAAGACTAGCGGGAGTAGAGACCCAGTACTTC. This encodes CASSGRLAGVETQYF.